This T cell receptor (beta chain) was recovered during a study of CD8 T cells in Susac syndrome (dated by TCRdb to about 2019). About the investigation overall: Repertoire sequencing was used to test whether CD8+ T cell activation and differentiation in Susac syndrome was antigen driven. Broader findings and caveats from the paper: The TCR sequencing and HLA analysis was acknowledged to have included a relatively small number of individuals.

Peripheral blood CD8+ and CD4+ T cells from healthy donors, Susac syndrome patients and multiple sclerosis patients were profiled using high-throughput TCR beta sequencing. The healthy donors served as controls matched for age and sex. CD8+ TEMRA cells were enriched by FACS, while bulk CD8+ and CD4+ T cells were purified by magnetic negative isolation. Blood was drawn into EDTA tubes, processed within 24 hours, and PBMCs were isolated by density gradient centrifugation. PBMCs destined for TCR sequencing were cryopreserved in liquid nitrogen and later thawed in a 37 °C water bath. The sorted or isolated CD4+, CD8+ and CD8+ TEMRA cells had a purity of 90% or higher. Turning to this clonotype: The clone's antigen remains unknown. No base qualities exist here, and no much larger clone lies one base off it.

RNA was extracted with the RNeasy kit and about 0.5 to 1 ug was reverse transcribed using random hexamers. TCR beta CDR3 regions were amplified with the immunoSEQ multiplex PCR assay covering 54 Vbeta and 13 Jbeta segments. Bias from PCR amplification was corrected by using a synthetic template baseline for primer optimization and for computational correction. Regarding the original processing steps: Reads were assigned to V, D and J genes according to IMGT and analyzed in immunoSEQ Analyzer, with only productive sequences retained. To calculate clonality, Shannon entropy was normalized by log2 of the number of productive unique sequences and then subtracted from one. Public and private clones were assessed among the 100 most prevalent clones of each patient and control. Clones were defined as Susac-specific if absent from the healthy and MS cohorts, from over a thousand published viral clones and from other ImmuneACCESS disease sequences. TCRdb handled the public reads itself, with Q25 trimming in fastp and clone calling in MiXCR, and kept productive beta chains. Rows with one shared CDR3 protein collapse into an entry with the most common genes and DNA. These V and J calls rely on TCRdb rather than the paper's analysis. Present in this sample are about 130,000 distinct CDR3 sequences, around 94% of which were seen just once. Around 0.087% of the sample is taken by the ten largest.

Ends trimmed: V by 7 bases, J by 2 bases; bases unmatched to a gene: 7. For CDR1 and CDR2, the germline V gene lists SQVTM and ANQGSEA. Its CDR3 holds 14 amino acids, cysteine through phenylalanine. Only the CDR3 part of the read is kept: 42 bases, read in frame from the first base. The TCR comes from a human donor in good health. The sequencing sample was made of CD4+ T cells from PBMCs. The rearranged segments are TRBV29-1 and TRBJ2-3, and 9 junctional nucleotides match TRBD2. The bases read TGCAGCGCGGGACTAGCTCCCCTCACAGATACGCAGTATTTT. Its protein is CSAGLAPLTDTQYF.